One sample yielded the 15 T cell receptor beta chains listed below, sequenced in a study of shared clonotypes between healthy human individuals. Data came from immunoSEQ multiplex PCR; TCRdb stores just in-frame clones and leaves some out. The sample has approximately 2,200,000 clones; 90% to 95% are singletons. Positively selected for CCR7, the CD45RO-negative cells used as naive CD8 cells excluded terminally differentiated effector memory CD45RA+ cells. The sample consisted of naive CD8+ T cells from PBMCs. These receptors originate from a man aged 18 to 29 in good health. Some clones in this sample may be carry-over from other donors' samples.

J is TRBJ2-7 and V is TRBV5-1; possibly TRBD2 for D (6 bases). This CDR3 has 16 residues. V shed 7 bases and J shed 0 bases, with 20 bases lying between them. CDR1 is SGHRS, CDR2 YFSETQ, per germline. CDR3 in amino acids: CASRGASESHSYEQYF. In DNA, the CDR3 is TGCGCCAGCCGCGGCGCTAGCGAAAGTCACTCCTACGAGCAGTACTTC.

This clone is a singleton in its sample. The chain couples TRBV7-2 to TRBJ2-1, with 8 bases fitting TRBD2. V was pared by 0 bases and J by 5 bases, with 15 bases of the junction left unmatched. CDR3 size: 19 residues. Germline lookup yields CDR1 SGHTA and CDR2 FQGNSA. The CDR3 nucleotides read TGTGCCAGCAGCTTAGCCGTAGCGCCTGCGGGAGGCCCCAACAATGAGCAGTTCTTC. It translates to CASSLAVAPAGGPNNEQFF.

This clone was seen just once. The chain combines TRBV7-7 with TRBJ2-5, with a weak D call TRBD1 (6 bases). Germline-derived CDR1 and CDR2 are SSHAT and FNYEAQ (reference sequence). The CDR3 is 15 residues long. With 4 bases removed from V and 0 bases from J, the gap between germline ends came to 12 bases. CDR3 sequence: CASSSRKGDQETQYF. For the CDR3, the DNA is TGTGCCAGCAGCTCGAGGAAGGGGGACCAAGAGACCCAGTACTTC.

The chain joins TRBV11-2 to TRBJ2-1; 7 positions agree with TRBD2. The CDR3 length is 14 residues. CDR1 SGHAT and CDR2 FQNNGV come from the germline V gene. V was clipped by 5 bases and J by 7 bases; unmatched bases: 8. The CDR3 region is CASSINPGLNEQFF. CDR3 nucleotide sequence: TGTGCCAGCAGCATCAACCCGGGACTAAATGAGCAGTTCTTC.

V and J are TRBV7-9 and TRBJ2-1; 8 bases map to TRBD2. Germline loops: CDR1 SEHNR, CDR2 FQNEAQ (reference sequence). CDR3 length: 16 residues. With V trimmed by 3 bases and J by 1 base, 5 bases remained unmatched. The CDR3 region is CASSFAGLGSYNEQFF. CDR3 nucleotide sequence: TGTGCCAGCAGCTTCGCGGGACTAGGTTCCTACAATGAGCAGTTCTTC.

This clone has a handful of counts. J is TRBJ1-1 and V is TRBV12-5, with a possible D match to TRBD1 (5 bases). Trimming pared 6 bases from V and 2 bases from J, leaving 13 bases between. The CDR3 has 14 residues. From germline, CDR1 is LGHNT and CDR2 FRNRAP. The CDR3 spells CASGPGTENTEAFF. The CDR3, as DNA: TGTGCTAGTGGACCCGGGACGGAAAACACTGAAGCTTTCTTT.

The chain is built from TRBV19 and TRBJ2-4; D might be TRBD1 or TRBD2, each matching 5 bases. Between the trimmed V and J ends, which lost 6 bases and 3 bases, there was a span of 12 bases. The CDR3 sequence is 14 residues long. Germline values: CDR1 LNHDA, CDR2 SQIVND (reference sequence). CDR3 DNA sequence: TGTGCCAGTAGCCCAAGGGACGGCAAAAACATTCAGTACTTC. Amino acids: CASSPRDGKNIQYF.

As concerns this clone: Additional DNA sequences in this sample encode the identical CDR3. The V gene is TRBV11-2, the J gene TRBJ2-7; D may be TRBD2 (5 bases). This CDR3 contains 14 residues. The V and J ends lost 1 base and 0 bases respectively, with 7 bases between them. Per germline, CDR1 SGHAT and CDR2 FQNNGV. In DNA, the CDR3 is TGTGCCAGCAGCTTAGTGGGGAGCTCCTACGAGCAGTACTTC. Protein sequence: CASSLVGSSYEQYF.

The rearrangement uses TRBV7-9 and TRBJ2-1; tentative D call: TRBD2 (5 bases). V shed 4 bases and J shed 8 bases, with 15 bases lying between them. CDR3 size: 14 residues. Germline V gene sequence: CDR1 SEHNR, CDR2 FQNEAQ (reference sequence). CDR3 amino acids: CASSSLGLGHEQFF. The CDR3 nucleotides read TGTGCCAGCAGCTCCCTAGGACTTGGACATGAGCAGTTCTTC.

The J gene is TRBJ1-5, the V gene TRBV10-3, with TRBD1 identical over 9 bases. The trim removed 2 bases at V and 3 bases at J, leaving 8 bases unmatched. Germline-derived CDR1 and CDR2 are ENHRY and SYGVKD. CDR3 size: 17 residues. Here the CDR3 reads CAISETPGQGSNQPQHF. CDR3 DNA: TGTGCCATCAGTGAGACCCCGGGACAGGGTTCCAATCAGCCCCAGCATTTT.

The J gene is TRBJ2-7, the V gene TRBV7-9; D might be TRBD1 (7 bases). The V gene lost 5 bases and the J gene lost 5 bases, with 19 bases spanning the gap. This CDR3 is built from 15 residues. From germline, CDR1 is SEHNR and CDR2 FQNEAQ (reference sequence). The CDR3 DNA follows: TGTGCCAGCAGCCCGGGGACAGCGCCGGGGGACGAGCAGTACTTC. Residues: CASSPGTAPGDEQYF.

The V and J genes are TRBV10-3 and TRBJ2-1; 9 nucleotides match TRBD2. After removal of 0 bases from V and 1 base from J, the junction contained 7 bases not matched to a gene. This CDR3 is 18 amino acids long. Germline V gene sequence: CDR1 ENHRY, CDR2 SYGVKD. For the CDR3, the DNA is TGTGCCATCAGTGAGTCAGAACGCGGGAGGGGGTCCTACAATGAGCAGTTCTTC. Translation: CAISESERGRGSYNEQFF.

V usage is TRBV5-6 and J usage is TRBJ2-1; 7 positions match TRBD2. This CDR3 spans 15 amino acids. V lost 2 bases and J lost 2; bases outside the gene matches: 4. Per the germline V gene, CDR1 is SGHDT and CDR2 is YYEEEE. The CDR3 reads CASSFAGVAYNEQFF. The CDR3, as DNA: TGTGCCAGCAGCTTTGCGGGAGTCGCCTACAATGAGCAGTTCTTC.

The V and J genes are TRBV19 and TRBJ1-5, with D unclear. With 3 bases removed from V and 0 bases from J, the gap between germline ends came to 12 bases. Germline assignment: CDR1 LNHDA and CDR2 SQIVND (reference sequence). The CDR3 has 16 residues. CDR3 nucleotide sequence: TGTGCCAGTAGTATTAGAAGGGAGAATAGCAATCAGCCCCAGCATTTT. It translates to CASSIRRENSNQPQHF. Based on the CDR3 plus reference TRBV19 and TRBJ1-5, the full variable domain is DGGITQSPKYLFRKEGQNVTLSCEQNLNHDAMYWYRQDPGQGLRLIYYSQIVNDFQKGDIAEGYSVSREKKESFPLTVTSAQKNPTAFYLCASSIRRENSNQPQHFGDGTRLSIL.

The rearrangement uses TRBV19 and TRBJ2-7, with TRBD2 matching 13 bases. CDR3 length: 16 residues. Germline V gene data show CDR1 as LNHDA and CDR2 as SQIVND (reference sequence). V trimming: 1 base; J trimming: 3 bases; junction bases outside the gene matches: 3. CDR3 amino acids: CASSIGGLAGHYEQYF. The CDR3 DNA is TGTGCCAGTAGTATAGGGGGACTAGCGGGACACTACGAGCAGTACTTC.